A selection of T cell receptor beta chains follows, all from one sample in a study of blood T cell repertoires in COVID-19. The repertoire was sequenced with immunoSEQ multiplex PCR; TCRdb's copy has only in-frame clones and lacks some. The sample includes 250,000 to 350,000 clones, 90% of them seen just once. The sequenced material came from PBMCs or T cells enriched from blood (not recorded which). All receptors derive from a woman younger than 30 with acute COVID-19. The conserved cysteine and the conserved F or W are not part of the CDR3 here.

J gene,V gene,CDR3 protein
TRBJ2-5,TRBV5-1,ASSLGASGRPEGETQY
TRBJ1-6,TRBV27,ASSQVNSPLH
TRBJ2-7,TRBV29-1,SVHGGTGTTYEQY
TRBJ1-5,TRBV21-1,ASSTGTGQDQPQH
TRBJ1-6,TRBV30,AWSWTGGGLGSPLH
TRBJ2-1,TRBV6-2/TRBV6-3,ASSYWGDPTSGSYNEQF
TRBJ2-5,TRBV7-3,ASSPSGGQETQY
TRBJ2-2,TRBV4-1,ASSQDGVPALYPGELF
TRBJ2-1,TRBV5-4,ASSPGQGAVNEQF
TRBJ1-1,TRBV7-2,ASSLVSAGTGVNTEAF
TRBJ1-1,TRBV15,ATSRDQVVAVMNTEAF
TRBJ1-6,TRBV27,ASSLSSGERGSPLH
TRBJ2-5,TRBV11-2,ASSSGYQETQY
TRBJ1-2,TRBV19,ASSIGGGLDNSLNYGYT
TRBJ2-5,TRBV5-8,ASSLYGSPQESQY
TRBJ2-1,TRBV27,ATLSGSRNEQF
TRBJ2-1,TRBV4-1,ASSHGLGGGLYNEQF
TRBJ2-7,TRBV12-2,ASRLASGTSGLRKQY
TRBJ1-2,TRBV5-1,ASSLGTGLYGYT
TRBJ2-2,TRBV5-1,ASSRAGTGVPGELF
TRBJ1-1,TRBV6-5,ASSYFISGIDTEAF
TRBJ1-2,TRBV7-9,ASSPGFRSRLGYT
TRBJ2-1,TRBV11-3,ASIQRGIGGEQF
TRBJ1-1,TRBV28,ASRQWRDTEAF
TRBJ2-7,TRBV10-3,AISRAGGFYEQY
TRBJ2-2,TRBV6-5,AGGKNTGELF
TRBJ1-2,TRBV10-3,AIRRQGERDGYT
TRBJ2-7,TRBV19,ASGDRDYEQY
TRBJ2-6,TRBV7-2,ASGTGGANVLT
TRBJ2-3,TRBV7-9,ASSLKQAGDTQY
TRBJ1-2,TRBV2,ASIWDRDNPGGYT
TRBJ2-5,TRBV5-3,ARTPPGSAKEDRETQY
TRBJ2-2,TRBV7-3,ASSLGQGVVTGELF
TRBJ2-1,TRBV10-3,AISEALAGAGYNEQF
TRBJ1-4,TRBV28,ASSNPGQGSGEKLF
TRBJ1-5,TRBV19,ASSYGTGVPLEGQPQH
TRBJ2-5,TRBV11-2,ASSFAAGGPGETQY
TRBJ2-1,TRBV9,ASSVNGGGAHNEQF
TRBJ2-1,TRBV9,ASSVEARAGGPYHNEQF
TRBJ1-1,TRBV24-1,ATSDSGGRGVGNTEAF
TRBJ1-2,TRBV24-1,ATSDSGEGFLGYT
TRBJ1-2,TRBV5-8,ASSLGRWGYT
TRBJ1-5,TRBV24-1,ATSPNREFQPQH
TRBJ1-1,TRBV2,ASSGQTGTEAF
TRBJ1-5,TRBV4-1,ASSQGDRAISNQPQH
TRBJ1-1,TRBV28,ASRSGSTEAF
TRBJ1-3,TRBV19,ASSTFGQGRNTIY
TRBJ1-2,TRBV29-1,SANDRSNYGYT
TRBJ1-6,TRBV7-3,ASSLEGQGNSPLH
TRBJ2-7,TRBV19,ASSSGTGPYEQY
TRBJ1-2,TRBV7-9,ASAEGQLLYGYT